Presented here are 27 T cell receptor beta chains from one specimen sequenced in a study of T cells in Graves' hyperthyroidism and ophthalmopathy (dated by TCRdb to between 2019 and 2020). Receptor libraries were prepared by multiplex PCR. The run used an Illumina HiSeq 2000. Amplification of TCR beta CDR3 regions was carried out from RNA transcripts. The TCR CDR3 was subjected to a first round of RT-PCR using the HTBI primer set and the Qiagen OneStep RT-PCR kit. TCRdb itself trimmed the public reads at Q25 with fastp, ran MiXCR and retained productive beta chains. Every distinct CDR3 protein forms one entry, paired with its most common genes and DNA. A total of about 400,000 distinct CDR3 sequences appear in this sample, roughly an eighth of them only once. The ten largest clones add up to around 27% of the sample. The sequenced material came from blood. The receptors were sampled from a man between 45 and 60 years old with Graves' ophthalmopathy.

In this sample, this clonotype turned up once. A much more abundant neighbour one base away suggests this may be a read error. The V and J genes are TRBV20-1 and TRBJ2-1, with TRBD1 matching over 7 bases. Near its end, the DNA agrees better with TRBJ2-7, so the J call may be wrong. The CDR3 has 13 amino acids. The germline V gene has CDR1 DFQATT and CDR2 SNEGSKA (reference sequence). CDR3 nucleotide sequence: TGCAGTGTTATGACAGGGAAGGGGAATGAGCAGTACTTC. It specifies CSVMTGKGNEQYF.

This clonotype was counted only a few times. The V and J genes are TRBV12-3 or TRBV12-4 and TRBJ1-2, with D possibly being TRBD1 (5 bases). The CDR3 length is 13 residues. The ends were cut back, 6 bases at V and 4 bases at J, with 12 bases in the middle. For the CDR3, the DNA is TGTGCCAGCAGCCCGACAGCGATCTATGGCTACACCTTC. The encoded protein is CASSPTAIYGYTF.

This clonotype has at least ten counts. The chain joins TRBV30 to TRBJ1-1; the D gene is possibly TRBD1 (6 bases). The CDR3 extends over 13 amino acids. CDR1 and CDR2 (germline): GTSNPN, SVGIG (reference sequence). Trimming left V 4 bases short and J 4 bases short, with 13 bases between. The CDR3 sequence is CAWIWGQGTEAFF. The CDR3, as DNA: TGTGCCTGGATTTGGGGGCAGGGCACTGAAGCTTTCTTT.

This clonotype was seen ten or more times. The chain is built from TRBV27 and TRBJ1-6; D is undetermined. This CDR3 is built from 14 residues. CDR1 is MNHEY, CDR2 SMNVEV, per germline (reference sequence). Trimming pared 2 bases from V and 10 bases from J, leaving 12 bases between. CDR3 in amino acids: CASSLNPEGSPLHF. For the CDR3, the DNA is TGTGCCAGCAGTTTAAACCCAGAGGGATCACCCCTCCACTTT.

This clonotype appeared many times. V gene TRBV6-1 combines with J gene TRBJ1-5; maybe TRBD1 (6 bases). The germline V gene has CDR1 MNHNS and CDR2 SASEGT. V dropped 3 bases and J dropped 0 bases, with 9 bases sitting between them. CDR3 size: 15 residues. This CDR3 reads CASSEGHFSNQPQHF. The DNA for the CDR3 is TGTGCCAGCAGTGAGGGACATTTTAGCAATCAGCCCCAGCATTTT.

This clonotype was picked up many times. The chain couples TRBV27 to TRBJ1-6, with D perhaps TRBD1 (5 bases). The CDR3 has 15 amino acids. Trimming cost V 2 bases and J 7 bases, with 12 bases left between them. CDR1 and CDR2 from the germline V gene are MNHEY and SMNVEV (reference sequence). The CDR3 DNA reads TGTGCCAGCAGTTTAATGGCGCAGGGCAATTCACCCCTCCACTTT. Its translation: CASSLMAQGNSPLHF.

The V and J genes are TRBV9 and TRBJ2-5, with a tentative D call TRBD2 (6 bases). This CDR3 contains 16 residues. Germline V gives CDR1 SGDLS, CDR2 YYNGEE. V shed 0 bases and J shed 5 bases, with 17 bases lying between them. This CDR3 is CASSVVETGAGETQYF. DNA of the CDR3: TGTGCCAGCAGCGTAGTAGAGACGGGAGCAGGGGAGACCCAGTACTTC.

This clonotype was seen repeatedly, ten times or more. The genes are TRBV11-2 and TRBJ2-5, with 7 bases matching TRBD2. CDR1 and CDR2 (germline): SGHAT, FQNNGV. The CDR3 sequence is 16 residues long. V lost 0 bases and J lost 1; bases outside the gene matches: 5. The CDR3 reads CASSLEPAGAQETQYF. The CDR3 coding sequence is TGTGCCAGCAGCTTAGAGCCGGCGGGAGCCCAAGAGACCCAGTACTTC.

For this clonotype: This may be a read error, as it is one base from a much larger clone. The chain combines TRBV5-1 with TRBJ2-2; 13 positions match TRBD2. CDR3 length equals 18 residues. CDR1 SGHRS and CDR2 YFSETQ come from the germline V gene. CDR3 sequence: CASSLRTSGSANTGELLF. The CDR3 DNA reads as TGCGCCAGCAGCCTCCGGACTAGCGGGAGTGCGAACACCGGGGAGCTGCTTTTT.

The chain joins TRBV11-2 to TRBJ2-3, with 7 bases that match TRBD2. Germline CDR1 reads SGHAT; CDR2 reads FQNNGV. This CDR3 has 16 residues. The V segment lost 4 bases and the J segment 4 bases; nucleotides outside the gene matches: 11. The CDR3 bases are TGTGCCAGCAGCTCGGGACTACGGGAGTACCCAGATACGCAGTATTTT. This codes for CASSSGLREYPDTQYF. Filled out from reference TRBV11-2 and TRBJ2-3, the complete variable domain reads EAGVAQSPRYKIIEKRQSVAFWCNPISGHATLYWYQQILGQGPKLLIQFQNNGVVDDSQLPKDRFSAERLKGVDSTLKIQPAKLEDSAVYLCASSSGLREYPDTQYFGPGTRLTVL.

The chain combines TRBV29-1 with TRBJ2-7; 12 positions agree with TRBD1. The CDR3 has 13 amino acids. Looked up from germline, CDR1 is SQVTM and CDR2 is ANQGSEA. V shed 4 bases, J shed 5 bases, and the junction held 3 bases outside the gene matches. Here the CDR3 reads CSVGDRGLHEQYF. The CDR3 coding sequence is TGCAGCGTTGGGGACAGGGGGCTCCACGAGCAGTACTTC.

This clonotype was detected a few times. The chain couples TRBV12-3 or TRBV12-4 to TRBJ2-3; 9 bases agree with TRBD2. Losses at the gene ends were 5 bases for V and 7 bases for J; bases not matched to a gene: 19. CDR3 length: 18 amino acids. The DNA for the CDR3 is TGTGCCAGCAGTCCTTTTTCCGGGACTAGCAGAGGAGGGCATACGCAGTATTTT. The encoded protein is CASSPFSGTSRGGHTQYF.

Many counts were recorded for this clonotype. The chain couples TRBV5-1 to TRBJ2-1; 9 bases align to TRBD2. The germline gives CDR1 SGHRS, CDR2 YFSETQ. V dropped 0 bases and J dropped 5; count of bases not matched to a gene: 12. This CDR3 has 18 residues. As DNA, the CDR3 is TGCGCCAGCAGCTTGGGTCCGGGCGGGAGGGCCTATAACAATGAGCAGTTCTTC. This translates into CASSLGPGGRAYNNEQFF.

There are many counts of this clonotype. This chain connects TRBV3-1 to TRBJ1-5; 10 bases agree with TRBD1. V lost 4 bases, J lost 5 bases, and 2 bases stayed unmatched. Germline assignment: CDR1 LGHDT and CDR2 YNNKEL (reference sequence). The CDR3 spans 14 residues. The CDR3 DNA reads as TGTGCCAGCAGCCTCGGGACAGGGGATCAGCCCCAGCATTTT. Encoded protein: CASSLGTGDQPQHF.

The J gene is TRBJ2-2, the V gene TRBV29-1; D may be TRBD1 or TRBD2 (6 bases each). This CDR3 spans 16 amino acids. V was shortened by 6 bases and J by 2 bases, with 19 bases between the two germline ends. In germline, CDR1 is SQVTM, CDR2 ANQGSEA. The CDR3 is CSVSNLGGSNTGELFF. CDR3 DNA: TGCAGCGTCTCCAATTTGGGGGGCTCAAACACCGGGGAGCTGTTTTTT.

In this sample, this clonotype turned up a few times. For the CDR3, the DNA is TGTGCCAGCAGCTTAGCGGACCCCACATACACCGGGGAGCTGTTTTTT. Translated, it gives CASSLADPTYTGELFF. The gene calls are TRBV7-9 and TRBJ2-2; the D is unclear. Deletions cut 0 bases from V and 3 bases from J, with 11 bases between. This CDR3 region has 16 residues. CDR1 and CDR2 from the germline V gene are SEHNR and FQNEAQ (reference sequence).

Many counts were recorded for this clonotype. The chain couples TRBV30 to TRBJ2-1; 10 nucleotides line up with TRBD2. Germline V gene sequence: CDR1 GTSNPN, CDR2 SVGIG (reference sequence). CDR3 length equals 17 residues. V shed 0 bases and J 2 bases; nucleotides not matched to a gene: 7. DNA of the CDR3: TGTGCCTGGAGTGTATTTAGGACTAGCGGTACCTACAATGAGCAGTTCTTC. It specifies CAWSVFRTSGTYNEQFF. Filled out from reference TRBV30 and TRBJ2-1, the complete variable domain reads SQTIHQWPATLVQPVGSPLSLECTVEGTSNPNLYWYRQAAGRGLQLLFYSVGIGQISSEVPQNLSASRPQDRQFILSSKKLLLSDSGFYLCAWSVFRTSGTYNEQFFGPGTRLTVL.

This clonotype was seen at least ten times. J is TRBJ2-7 and V is TRBV20-1; D is ambiguous. V was shortened by 2 bases and J by 2 bases, with 7 bases between the two germline ends. CDR3 length equals 12 residues. Germline CDR1 DFQATT, CDR2 SNEGSKA (reference sequence). The CDR3 coding sequence is TGCAGTGCTAGATATGGTCCCTACGAGCAGTACTTC. It translates to CSARYGPYEQYF.

This clonotype showed up many times. The V gene is TRBV7-8, the J gene TRBJ2-5; 7 bases match TRBD2. V lost 1 base, J lost 6 bases, and 8 bases stayed unmatched. The germline gives CDR1 SGHVS, CDR2 FQNEAQ. The CDR3 is made up of 15 amino acids. The CDR3 protein is CASSLGGGSSQTQYF. The CDR3, as DNA: TGTGCCAGCAGCTTAGGGGGCGGGAGTTCGCAGACCCAGTACTTC. Full variable domain (remainder filled in from reference TRBV7-8 and TRBJ2-5): GAGVSQSPRYKVAKRGQDVALRCDPISGHVSLFWYQQALGQGPEFLTYFQNEAQLDKSGLPSDRFFAERPEGSVSTLKIQRTQQEDSAVYLCASSLGGGSSQTQYFGPGTRLLVL.

The V call is TRBV20-1, the J call TRBJ2-2, with TRBD1 as a possible D gene (6 bases). CDR1 is DFQATT and CDR2 is SNEGSKA in the germline V gene (reference sequence). V shed 3 bases and J shed 3 bases, with 17 bases lying between them. The CDR3 is 16 residues long. The CDR3 DNA reads as TGCAGTGCTAGGCCTATCCGGGACACCGACACCGGGGAGCTGTTTTTT. It specifies CSARPIRDTDTGELFF.

At least ten counts were recorded for this clonotype. The CDR3 DNA follows: TGTGCCAGCAGCCTGGGACTAGCGGGAGATGAGCAGTTCTTC. Encoded protein: CASSLGLAGDEQFF. V gene TRBV3-1 combines with J gene TRBJ2-1; TRBD2 matches at 14 bases. Germline values: CDR1 LGHDT, CDR2 YNNKEL (reference sequence). The CDR3 consists of 14 residues. The V segment lost 4 bases and the J segment 8 bases; nucleotides outside the gene matches: 1.

Regarding this clonotype: The junction and the germline gene differ at one end; a read error may be behind it. This chain connects TRBV4-1 to TRBJ1-5; 7 nucleotides match TRBD1. CDR3 length: 15 amino acids. Germline CDR1 MGHRA, CDR2 YSYEKL. The CDR3 sequence is CASSEEGGWNQPQHF. The CDR3 DNA sequence: TGCGCCAGCAGCGAAGAAGGGGGCTGGAATCAGCCCCAGCATTTT.

In the case of this clonotype: Because it lacks the conserved phenylalanine or tryptophan at the end, this CDR3 is likely a read error. V usage is TRBV12-3 or TRBV12-4 and J usage is TRBJ1-1, with D perhaps matching TRBD1 (5 bases). CDR3 length: 14 residues. Deletions cut 6 bases from V and 0 bases from J, with 11 bases between. Written as DNA, the CDR3 is TGTGCCAGCAGGACTGAGACAGTGAACACTGAAGCTTTCTCT. Translation gives CASRTETVNTEAFS.

This clonotype was found many times. This chain joins TRBV5-1 and TRBJ2-2, with 9 bases aligning to TRBD2. Trimming removed 3 bases from V and 2 bases from J; junction bases left unmatched: 2. Germline loops: CDR1 SGHRS, CDR2 YFSETQ. The CDR3 has 15 residues. The CDR3 here is CASSWTSANTGELFF. CDR3 nucleotide sequence: TGCGCCAGCAGCTGGACTAGCGCAAACACCGGGGAGCTGTTTTTT.

This clonotype was detected a few times. The J gene is TRBJ1-2, the V gene TRBV19, with 8 bases fitting TRBD1. V shed 3 bases and J 2 bases; nucleotides not matched to a gene: 5. Germline CDR1 LNHDA, CDR2 SQIVND (reference sequence). This CDR3 spans 15 amino acids. CDR3 protein: CASSISRTGNYGYTF. CDR3 coding DNA: TGTGCCAGTAGTATCTCTAGGACAGGGAACTATGGCTACACCTTC.

The chain couples TRBV14 to TRBJ2-3; 8 bases match TRBD1. CDR1 SGHDN and CDR2 FVKESK come from the germline V gene. J lost 3 bases, V lost 1 base, and 6 bases had no gene match. The CDR3 runs to 16 residues. CDR3 residues: CASSQGTGFGTDTQYF. As DNA, the CDR3 is TGTGCCAGCAGCCAAGGGACAGGGTTCGGGACAGATACGCAGTATTTT.

V usage is TRBV7-6 and J usage is TRBJ1-1, with D unclear. The CDR3 has 13 amino acids. CDR1 and CDR2 (germline): SGHVS, FNYEAQ. V dropped 5 bases and J dropped 6 bases, with 13 bases sitting between them. The CDR3 is CASSPGRTSEAFF. The CDR3 DNA reads TGTGCCAGCAGCCCCGGGAGGACCTCTGAAGCTTTCTTT.